This T cell receptor beta chain was captured by sequencing in a study of OX40 agonist ivuxolimab in advanced cancers. The wider study: Previous treatment with anti-PD-1, anti-PD-L1 or anti-CTLA-4 therapy was allowed; roughly 40% had received some. Findings and caveats of the study: At doses 0.1 to 3.0 mg/kg, CD4+ and CD8+ clones expanded. Normalized T-cell clonal expansion was also low in some nonresponders.

The germline gives CDR1 SGHAT, CDR2 FQNNGV. Trimming took 4 bases from V and 6 from J, leaving 7 bases between them. CDR3 length: 12 amino acids. This clone was recorded only once. Its antigen is undetermined. Produced via immunoSEQ multiplex PCR; TCRdb's table is partial and in-frame only. The data show 30,000 to 40,000 clones, 88% seen once. The chain employs TRBV11-2 and TRBJ1-5; TRBD1 is a possible D gene (5 bases). This receptor was identified in an adult with an advanced solid tumor such as melanoma, head and neck, liver or kidney cancer. Sequences were derived from CD4+ or CD8+ T cells sorted from blood, sampled in a trial of the OX40 agonist ivuxolimab. The CDR3 region is CASSSGGQPQHF. CDR3 DNA sequence: TGTGCCAGCAGCTCGGGGGGTCAGCCCCAGCATTTT.